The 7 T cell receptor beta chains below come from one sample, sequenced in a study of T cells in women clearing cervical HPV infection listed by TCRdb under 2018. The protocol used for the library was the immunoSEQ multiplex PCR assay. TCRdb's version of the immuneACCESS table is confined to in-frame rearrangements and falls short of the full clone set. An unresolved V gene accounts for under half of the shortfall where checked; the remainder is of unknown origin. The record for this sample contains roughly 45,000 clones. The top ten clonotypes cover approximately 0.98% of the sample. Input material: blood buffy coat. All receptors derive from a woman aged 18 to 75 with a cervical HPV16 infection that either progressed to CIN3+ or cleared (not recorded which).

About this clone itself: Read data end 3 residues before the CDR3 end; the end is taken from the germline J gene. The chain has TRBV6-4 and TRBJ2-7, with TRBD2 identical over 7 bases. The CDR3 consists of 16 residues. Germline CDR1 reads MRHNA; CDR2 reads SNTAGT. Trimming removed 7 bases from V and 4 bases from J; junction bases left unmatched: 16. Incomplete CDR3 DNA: TGTGCCAGCACCACTGATGCGGGAGCCCACCGGTACGAG. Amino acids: CASTTDAGAHRYE. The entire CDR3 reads CASTTDAGAHRYEQYF.

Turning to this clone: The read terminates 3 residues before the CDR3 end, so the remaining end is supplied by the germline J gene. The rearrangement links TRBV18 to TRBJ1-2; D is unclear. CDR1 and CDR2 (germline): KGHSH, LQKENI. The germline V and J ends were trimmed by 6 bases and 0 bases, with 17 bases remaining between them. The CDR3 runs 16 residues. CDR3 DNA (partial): TGTGCCAGCTCTCGACTAATCAGGAGCACTAACTATGGC. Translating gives CASSRLIRSTNYG. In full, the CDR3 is CASSRLIRSTNYGYTF.

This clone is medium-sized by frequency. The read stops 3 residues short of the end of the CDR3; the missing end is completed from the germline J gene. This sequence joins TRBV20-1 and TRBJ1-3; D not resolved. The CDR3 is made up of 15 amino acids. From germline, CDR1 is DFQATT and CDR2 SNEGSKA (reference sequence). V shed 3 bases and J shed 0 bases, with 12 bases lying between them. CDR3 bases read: TGCAGTGCTAGTGCTCTCGCTAACTCTGGAAACACC. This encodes CSASALANSGNT. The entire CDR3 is CSASALANSGNTIYF.

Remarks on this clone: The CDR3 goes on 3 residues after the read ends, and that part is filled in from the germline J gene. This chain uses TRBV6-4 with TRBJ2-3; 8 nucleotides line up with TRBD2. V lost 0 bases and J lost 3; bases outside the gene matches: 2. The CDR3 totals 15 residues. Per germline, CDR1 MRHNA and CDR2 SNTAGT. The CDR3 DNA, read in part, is TGTGCCAGCAGTGACTCTAGCGGGGCAACAGATACG. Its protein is CASSDSSGATDT. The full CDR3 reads CASSDSSGATDTQYF.

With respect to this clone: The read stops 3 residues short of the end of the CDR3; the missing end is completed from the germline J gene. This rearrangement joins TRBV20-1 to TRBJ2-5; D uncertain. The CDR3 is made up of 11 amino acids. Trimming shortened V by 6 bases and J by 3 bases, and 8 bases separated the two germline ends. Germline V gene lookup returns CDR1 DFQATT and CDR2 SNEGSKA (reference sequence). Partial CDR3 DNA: TGCAGTGCGCTACCTAAAGAGACC. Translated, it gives CSALPKET. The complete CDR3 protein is CSALPKETQYF.

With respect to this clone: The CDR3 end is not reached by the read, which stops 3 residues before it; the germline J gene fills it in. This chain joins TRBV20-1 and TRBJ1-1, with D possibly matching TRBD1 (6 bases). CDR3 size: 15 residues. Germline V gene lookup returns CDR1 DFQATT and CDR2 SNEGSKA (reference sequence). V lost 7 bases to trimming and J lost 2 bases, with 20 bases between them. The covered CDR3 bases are TGCAGTGAAGTCAGTGTGGCAGGGGCCAACACTGAA. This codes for CSEVSVAGANTE. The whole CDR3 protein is CSEVSVAGANTEAFF.

CDR3 in amino acids: CASKGLAGVQETQYF. CDR3 bases read: TGCGCCTCAAAGGGGCTAGCGGGGGTCCAAGAGACC. This chain joins TRBV10-2 and TRBJ2-5; 10 bases line up with TRBD2. Read coverage stops 3 residues before the CDR3 terminus; the germline J gene supplies the remainder. V dropped 11 bases and J dropped 1; count of bases not matched to a gene: 10. From germline, CDR1 is WSHSY and CDR2 SAAADI. The CDR3 length is 15 residues.